This entry lists 19 T cell receptor beta chains sequenced from one sample in a study of blood T cell repertoires in COVID-19. TCRdb's copy holds only in-frame clones and misses some; the assay was immunoSEQ multiplex PCR. The table has hundreds of thousands of clones, roughly nine tenths seen once; the top ten hold about 6.5%. Specimen: peripheral blood. The receptors come from a man aged 55-75 years who had recovered from COVID-19.

This clone was detected only a few times. The DNA for the CDR3 is TGTGCCAGCAGGAGGGAGAGCAATCAGCCCCAGCATTTT. This sequence encodes CASRRESNQPQHF. The chain joins TRBV12-3 or TRBV12-4 to TRBJ1-5; no reliable D call. V was shortened by 6 bases and J by 1 base, with 7 bases between the two germline ends. CDR3 length equals 13 residues.

The chain couples TRBV27 to TRBJ2-7; tentative D call: TRBD2 (6 bases). Germline CDR1 and CDR2: MNHEY and SMNVEV (reference sequence). The CDR3 has 16 residues. V was trimmed by 7 bases and J by 4 bases, leaving 23 bases between them. DNA for the CDR3: TGTGCCAGCAACCCCGCGGGGCAAAAGGGCCCTTACGAGCAGTACTTC. This encodes CASNPAGQKGPYEQYF.

V is TRBV7-8 and J is TRBJ1-5; 9 nucleotides agree with TRBD1. This CDR3 comprises 16 residues. V lost 5 bases to trimming and J lost 2 bases; unmatched junction nucleotides: 7. In germline, CDR1 is SGHVS, CDR2 FQNEAQ. The CDR3 DNA reads as TGTGCCAGCAGCGCCAGGACAGGGGTGGGCAATCAGCCCCAGCATTTT. Translated: CASSARTGVGNQPQHF.

The chain has TRBV6-1 and TRBJ1-4; D gene uncertain. The ends were cut back, 2 bases at V and 5 bases at J, with 12 bases in the middle. Germline assignment: CDR1 MNHNS and CDR2 SASEGT. CDR3 length equals 15 residues. The CDR3 region is CASSESGRPNEKLFF. CDR3 nucleotides: TGTGCCAGCAGTGAATCCGGCAGGCCAAATGAAAAACTGTTTTTT.

This clone appeared a single time. The J gene is TRBJ1-5, the V gene TRBV6-1; D gene ambiguous. Between the trimmed V and J ends, which lost 2 bases and 12 bases, there was a span of 8 bases. Germline V gene lookup returns CDR1 MNHNS and CDR2 SASEGT. The CDR3 totals 11 residues. The CDR3 is CASSEFRDQHF. In nucleotides, the CDR3 is TGTGCCAGCAGTGAATTTCGGGACCAGCATTTT.

This chain connects TRBV7-2 to TRBJ2-7; 9 positions agree with TRBD1. Germline CDR1 is SGHTA and CDR2 is FQGNSA. CDR3 size: 13 residues. The junction had 5 bases not matched to a gene; V was cut back by 4 bases and J by 7 bases. The CDR3 loop is CASSYGTGNEQYF. The CDR3 bases are TGTGCCAGCAGCTACGGGACAGGGAATGAGCAGTACTTC.

This chain links TRBV7-3 with TRBJ2-1, with TRBD2 as a possible D gene (5 bases). V was cut by 5 bases and J by 15 bases, with 17 bases left in between. Germline V CDR1 and CDR2: SGHTA, FQGTGA. The CDR3 totals 12 residues. CDR3: CASSHARIARFF. The CDR3 coding sequence is TGTGCCAGCAGCCACGCTAGGATAGCGAGGTTCTTC.

The chain carries TRBV7-2 and TRBJ1-6; maybe TRBD1 (5 bases). Trimming took 4 bases from V and 8 from J, leaving 18 bases between them. The CDR3 spans 16 residues. From germline, CDR1 is SGHTA and CDR2 FQGNSA. CDR3 residues: CASSSRRGGSDSPLHF. The CDR3, as DNA: TGTGCCAGCAGCTCCAGGCGGGGGGGGAGTGATTCACCCCTCCACTTT.

V and J are TRBV28 and TRBJ2-2; 11 positions match TRBD1. Germline V lookup: CDR1 MDHEN, CDR2 SYDVKM. Trimming at V came to 7 bases and at J to 8 bases, leaving 12 bases not matched to a gene. The CDR3 extends over 16 amino acids. CDR3 coding DNA: TGTGCCAGCACACGGGGCGGACAGGGGGCCTGGGGGGAGCTGTTTTTT. It encodes CASTRGGQGAWGELFF. The variable domain in full, completed from reference TRBV28 and TRBJ2-2, reads DVKVTQSSRYLVKRTGEKVFLECVQDMDHENMFWYRQDPGLGLRLIYFSYDVKMKEKGDIPEGYSVSREKKERFSLILESASTNQTSMYLCASTRGGQGAWGELFFGEGSRLTVL.

The rearrangement links TRBV2 to TRBJ2-7; 7 bases are a match to TRBD1. CDR1 is SNHLY and CDR2 is FYNNEI in the germline V gene. The V gene end was trimmed by 6 bases and the J gene end by 2 bases; junction bases not matched to a gene: 7. CDR3 size: 14 residues. CDR3 residues: CASSATGDTYEQYF. CDR3 in DNA: TGTGCCAGCAGCGCTACAGGGGATACCTACGAGCAGTACTTC.

This rearrangement joins TRBV30 to TRBJ1-6; no firm D call. CDR3 length equals 14 residues. Germline V CDR1 and CDR2: GTSNPN, SVGIG (reference sequence). V lost 0 bases, J lost 7 bases, and 10 bases lay in between. CDR3 in amino acids: CAWSVSPVNSPLHF. The CDR3, as DNA: TGTGCCTGGAGTGTAAGTCCGGTAAATTCACCCCTCCACTTT.

Comments on this clone: Other nucleotide sequences from this sample produce the same CDR3. V usage is TRBV18 and J usage is TRBJ1-2; weak D call: TRBD1 (5 bases). The CDR3 runs 13 residues. Trimming stripped 6 bases from V and 2 bases from J, with 10 bases between. Germline loops: CDR1 KGHSH, CDR2 LQKENI. In nucleotides, the CDR3 is TGTGCCAGCTCCCCGGGGGGGAACTATGGCTACACCTTC. It codes for CASSPGGNYGYTF.

The chain links TRBV9 to TRBJ2-3; TRBD1 aligns across 8 bases. The germline gives CDR1 SGDLS, CDR2 YYNGEE. The CDR3 loop spans 15 amino acids. The trim removed 2 bases at V and 0 bases at J, leaving 2 bases unmatched. The CDR3 loop reads CASSVQGASTDTQYF. The CDR3 DNA follows: TGTGCCAGCAGCGTCCAGGGGGCGAGCACAGATACGCAGTATTTT. Complete variable domain (other parts from reference TRBV9 and TRBJ2-3): DSGVTQTPKHLITATGQRVTLRCSPRSGDLSVYWYQQSLDQGLQFLIQYYNGEERAKGNILERFSAQQFPDLHSELNLSSLELGDSALYFCASSVQGASTDTQYFGPGTRLTVL.

The chain recombines TRBV2 with TRBJ2-5, with D tentatively TRBD2 (5 bases). Germline V lookup: CDR1 SNHLY, CDR2 FYNNEI. The germline V and J ends were trimmed by 4 bases and 5 bases, with 17 bases remaining between them. The CDR3 is 15 residues long. CDR3 bases: TGTGCCAGCAGTGTCTTAGCGAAACATGTGGAGACCCAGTACTTC. Residues: CASSVLAKHVETQYF.

This rearrangement joins TRBV5-4 to TRBJ1-2, with 7 nucleotides matching TRBD1. CDR3 length: 15 amino acids. CDR1 is SGHNT and CDR2 is YYREEE in the germline V gene (reference sequence). V was pared by 1 base and J by 8 bases, with 11 bases of the junction left unmatched. In DNA form, the CDR3 reads TGTGCCAGCAGCTTGAAGGGCCAGGGGGAATACGGCTACACCTTC. Translated, it gives CASSLKGQGEYGYTF.

This chain uses TRBV5-4 with TRBJ1-1, with a weak D call TRBD1 (5 bases). Germline V CDR1 and CDR2: SGHNT, YYREEE (reference sequence). CDR3 size: 13 residues. V was shortened by 4 bases and J by 6 bases, with 13 bases between the two germline ends. CDR3 sequence: CASSHGQLAEAFF. In DNA form, the CDR3 reads TGTGCCAGCAGCCACGGACAACTGGCTGAAGCTTTCTTT.

CDR3 in DNA: TGTGCCAGCAGTTACTCGGGGGCTAGCGGAAATGAGCAGTTCTTC. Translation: CASSYSGASGNEQFF. The rearrangement joins TRBV6-6 to TRBJ2-1, with D possibly being TRBD2 (7 bases). Germline V gives CDR1 MNHNY, CDR2 SVGAGI (reference sequence). CDR3 length equals 15 residues. With 0 bases removed from V and 7 bases from J, the gap between germline ends came to 13 bases.

This chain joins TRBV19 and TRBJ1-5, with 8 bases lining up with TRBD1. V dropped 3 bases and J dropped 3; count of bases not matched to a gene: 4. The length of the CDR3 is 15 residues. Germline CDR1 LNHDA, CDR2 SQIVND (reference sequence). This CDR3 is CASSIGTGINQPQHF. CDR3 nucleotides: TGTGCCAGTAGTATCGGGACAGGTATCAATCAGCCCCAGCATTTT.

The chain employs TRBV12-5 and TRBJ2-3; TRBD1 aligns across 9 bases. The V segment lost 3 bases and the J segment 4 bases; nucleotides outside the gene matches: 2. CDR1 is LGHNT, CDR2 FRNRAP, per germline. This CDR3 contains 14 residues. The DNA for the CDR3 is TGTGCTAGTGGTTTCGGACAGGGGCCAGATACGCAGTATTTT. This codes for CASGFGQGPDTQYF.